The rows below give T cell receptor beta chains drawn from one sample of a study of shared clonotypes between healthy human individuals. Clones were sequenced by immunoSEQ multiplex PCR, and TCRdb holds only the in-frame ones, with some missing. In the table there are roughly 1,100,000 clones, about three quarters of which are singletons. The sequenced material came from memory CD4+ T cells sorted from blood. Receptors originate from a young man in good health. Each CDR3 is given with its conserved first and last residue. The order of the fields is J gene, V gene, D gene, clone size, CDR3 DNA, CDR3 protein. D genes are given only for firm matches. Clone size is given for some rows only: seen once, a few or many times, or a class if the clone is expanded.

J: TRBJ1-2; V: TRBV2; D: .; size: .; DNA: TGTGCCAGCAGTGGGGACGGTGCCTATGGCTACACCTTC; CDR3: CASSGDGAYGYTF
J: TRBJ1-3; V: TRBV4-3; D: TRBD1; size: .; DNA: TGCGCCAGCAGTCTACAGGGGGCCGCTGGAAACACCATATATTTT; CDR3: CASSLQGAAGNTIYF
J: TRBJ1-1; V: TRBV6-4; D: TRBD1; size: .; DNA: TGTGCCAGCAGCATGACAGGGGGCACTGAAGCTTTCTTT; CDR3: CASSMTGGTEAFF
J: TRBJ2-7; V: TRBV18; D: .; size: .; DNA: TGTGCCAGCTCACCACCATTTGGCGAGCAGTACTTC; CDR3: CASSPPFGEQYF
J: TRBJ1-4; V: TRBV11-2; D: .; size: .; DNA: TGTGCCAGCAGCTTAATACACGGGGATGAAAAACTGTTTTTT; CDR3: CASSLIHGDEKLFF
J: TRBJ1-1; V: TRBV11-2; D: TRBD1; size: .; DNA: TGTGCCAGCAGCTTAGTTTGGGACAGAAAGATGAACACTGAAGCTTTCTTT; CDR3: CASSLVWDRKMNTEAFF
J: TRBJ2-3; V: TRBV5-1; D: TRBD2; size: .; DNA: TGCGCCAGCACACCCCTCGGGGGAGGGGCAGATACGCAGTATTTT; CDR3: CASTPLGGGADTQYF
J: TRBJ1-4; V: TRBV30; D: .; size: .; DNA: TGTGCCTGGAGCTCGGCCGCCGAAAAACTGTTTTTT; CDR3: CAWSSAAEKLFF
J: TRBJ1-4; V: TRBV5-1; D: .; size: .; DNA: TGCGCCAGCAGCCCCTGGGGAGGGACGGGCGAAAAACTGTTTTTT; CDR3: CASSPWGGTGEKLFF
J: TRBJ2-7; V: TRBV5-1; D: .; size: .; DNA: TGCGCCAGCAGCTTGGACGTAGACGGGCAGCAGTACTTC; CDR3: CASSLDVDGQQYF
J: TRBJ1-1; V: TRBV27; D: TRBD1; size: .; DNA: TGTGCCAGCAGTCTAGGACAGGCCCGGGAGTTTAAAGCTTTCTTT; CDR3: CASSLGQAREFKAFF
J: TRBJ2-3; V: TRBV2; D: .; size: .; DNA: TGTGCCAGCATAGCAGGGGGACTAAGCACAGATACGCAGTATTTT; CDR3: CASIAGGLSTDTQYF
J: TRBJ2-1; V: TRBV7-2; D: .; size: .; DNA: TGTGCCAGCAGCCCCTATGCGGGCTACAATGAGCAGTTCTTC; CDR3: CASSPYAGYNEQFF
J: TRBJ1-1; V: TRBV29-1; D: .; size: few; DNA: TGCAGCGTAGAGGGCTCCTTCACTGAAGCTTTCTTT; CDR3: CSVEGSFTEAFF
J: TRBJ1-5; V: TRBV6-1; D: .; size: once; DNA: TGTGCCAGCAGTGCCCGTTATGGGACCGGCAATCAGCCCCAGCATTTT; CDR3: CASSARYGTGNQPQHF
J: TRBJ2-1; V: TRBV2; D: TRBD2; size: .; DNA: TGTGCCAGCAATAGGGAGCGGGGGGGCCTTAATAATGAGCAGTTCTTC; CDR3: CASNRERGGLNNEQFF
J: TRBJ2-1; V: TRBV11-2; D: .; size: .; DNA: TGTGCCAGCAGCTTTAGCAGGCCGGAGAATGAGCAGTTCTTC; CDR3: CASSFSRPENEQFF
J: TRBJ2-7; V: TRBV10-3; D: .; size: .; DNA: TGTGCCATCAGGGGGCAGGACGGCTACGAGCAGTACTTC; CDR3: CAIRGQDGYEQYF
J: TRBJ2-1; V: TRBV9; D: .; size: .; DNA: TGTGCCAGCAGCTCCGGACTTTACAATGAGCAGTTCTTC; CDR3: CASSSGLYNEQFF
J: TRBJ1-2; V: TRBV30; D: .; size: .; DNA: TGTGCCTGGCTAGATCAGTCCGAGGGCTACACCTTC; CDR3: CAWLDQSEGYTF
J: TRBJ2-7; V: TRBV18; D: .; size: .; DNA: TGTGCCAGCTCACCGACCAAGGCCTACGAGCAGTACTTC; CDR3: CASSPTKAYEQYF
J: TRBJ1-1; V: TRBV28; D: .; size: .; DNA: TGTGCCAGCAGTTTGTCCGGGCGCTACACTGAAGCTTTCTTT; CDR3: CASSLSGRYTEAFF
J: TRBJ1-2; V: TRBV6-5; D: .; size: .; DNA: TGTGCCAGCAGTATAAGCAGCGGTTATGGCTACACCTTC; CDR3: CASSISSGYGYTF
J: TRBJ2-1; V: TRBV7-9; D: TRBD2; size: .; DNA: TGTGCCAGCAGCTTGTTTTTAACCAGCGGGAGGGCCTTAAGTGAGCAGTTCTTC; CDR3: CASSLFLTSGRALSEQFF
J: TRBJ2-6; V: TRBV7-9; D: .; size: .; DNA: TGTGCCAGCAGGTACACAGGCGTTTCTGGGGCCAACGTCCTGACTTTC; CDR3: CASRYTGVSGANVLTF
J: TRBJ2-7; V: TRBV6-6; D: .; size: .; DNA: TGTGCCAGCTCGGGGCAGACCTACGAGCAGTACTTC; CDR3: CASSGQTYEQYF
J: TRBJ2-7; V: TRBV7-6; D: .; size: .; DNA: TGTGCCAGCAGCTTAGGCGGCCCCGGCGAGCAGTACTTC; CDR3: CASSLGGPGEQYF
J: TRBJ1-5; V: TRBV7-6; D: .; size: once; DNA: TGTGCCAGCAGCTCCCTGGGGGTTTCTGGTCAGCCCCAGCATTTT; CDR3: CASSSLGVSGQPQHF
J: TRBJ1-4; V: TRBV7-2; D: .; size: few; DNA: TGTGCCAGCAGCTTACTTCACAGAGAAAAACTGTTTTTT; CDR3: CASSLLHREKLFF
J: TRBJ1-6; V: TRBV5-1; D: .; size: .; DNA: TGCGCCAGCAGCTTGGAGCTCAGGGGAAGGAATTCACCCCTCCACTTT; CDR3: CASSLELRGRNSPLHF
J: TRBJ1-2; V: TRBV27; D: .; size: .; DNA: TGTGCCAGCAGTCCCCTGGACATAGACTATGGCTACACCTTC; CDR3: CASSPLDIDYGYTF
J: TRBJ2-5; V: TRBV6-6; D: .; size: once; DNA: TGTGCCAGCAGTTACGGAGCCGGGGGCGAGACCCAGTACTTC; CDR3: CASSYGAGGETQYF
J: TRBJ1-2; V: TRBV7-2; D: TRBD1; size: few; DNA: TGTGCCAGCAGCCGCGGCGCAGGGGGCGATTTTAGGGGCTACACCTTC; CDR3: CASSRGAGGDFRGYTF
J: TRBJ1-2; V: TRBV9; D: TRBD1; size: .; DNA: TGTGCCAGCAGCGTAGGGGGAGGGGGCGTTGGCTACACCTTC; CDR3: CASSVGGGGVGYTF
J: TRBJ2-7; V: TRBV11-2; D: .; size: .; DNA: TGTGCCAGCAGCTTAGGTAGCACCCCCTCCTACGAGCAGTACTTC; CDR3: CASSLGSTPSYEQYF
J: TRBJ2-7; V: TRBV7-9; D: .; size: once; DNA: TGTGCCAGCAGCTCTCTCATAGGAAACTACGAGCAGTACTTC; CDR3: CASSSLIGNYEQYF
J: TRBJ1-1; V: TRBV7-2; D: .; size: .; DNA: TGTGCCAGCAGCTTAACTTGGAACACTGAAGCTTTCTTT; CDR3: CASSLTWNTEAFF
J: TRBJ2-7; V: TRBV6-5; D: .; size: few; DNA: TGTGCCAGCAGTAGAGACAGTTTCCGATACGAGCAGTACTTC; CDR3: CASSRDSFRYEQYF
J: TRBJ1-2; V: TRBV4-3; D: .; size: once; DNA: TGCGCCAGCAGCCAAGATGCGTATTATGGCTACACCTTC; CDR3: CASSQDAYYGYTF
J: TRBJ2-2; V: TRBV7-2; D: .; size: .; DNA: TGTGCCAGCAGCTTACAGGGTTCGAACACCGGGGAGCTGTTTTTT; CDR3: CASSLQGSNTGELFF
J: TRBJ2-7; V: TRBV27; D: .; size: .; DNA: TGTGCCAGCAGTCCGGGACTCGGCTACGAGCAGTACTTC; CDR3: CASSPGLGYEQYF
J: TRBJ1-4; V: TRBV29-1; D: TRBD1; size: .; DNA: TGCAGCGTTGGCGGGACAGGAGTAGTACGTGAAAAACTGTTTTTT; CDR3: CSVGGTGVVREKLFF
J: TRBJ2-2; V: TRBV7-9; D: .; size: .; DNA: TGTGCCAGCAGCAAACAAGGGACTGGGAACACCGGGGAGCTGTTTTTT; CDR3: CASSKQGTGNTGELFF
J: TRBJ1-2; V: TRBV7-2; D: TRBD1; size: .; DNA: TGTGCCAGCAGCTTCGTGGACAGGAGCTATGGCTACACCTTC; CDR3: CASSFVDRSYGYTF
J: TRBJ2-3; V: TRBV7-8; D: .; size: once; DNA: TGTGCCAGCAGCTTAGAGATGCTCGGAGACACGCAGTATTTT; CDR3: CASSLEMLGDTQYF
J: TRBJ2-5; V: TRBV5-5; D: TRBD2; size: .; DNA: TGTGCCAGCAGCTTGGCGTTGCGGGGGGGCCAAGAGACCCAGTACTTC; CDR3: CASSLALRGGQETQYF
J: TRBJ2-1; V: TRBV27; D: .; size: many; DNA: TGTGCCAGCAGTGGGGACTGGAATGAGCAGTTCTTC; CDR3: CASSGDWNEQFF